Listed below are T cell receptor beta chains from one sample, sequenced in a study of liver allograft versus peripheral blood T cells. TCRdb used MiXCR to reprocess the reads, holding one entry per CDR3 protein. The table has approximately 3,500 distinct CDR3 sequences, around 14% seen once. The source of these receptors is a human patient who had a liver transplant. Some of the T cells might come from the graft donor. CDR3s include the opening cysteine and the closing phenylalanine or tryptophan. D genes are given only for firm matches. Only some rows state a clone size, as once, few, many or a class for expanded clones.

v_gene,j_gene,d_gene,abundance,CDR3nt,CDR3aa
TRBV9,TRBJ2-7,.,medium-sized,TGTGCCAGCAGCGTAGCACAAGACTACGAGCAGTACTTC,CASSVAQDYEQYF
TRBV29-1,TRBJ1-1,.,medium-sized,TGCAGCGTTGGGGGCCAGGGCGCTGAAGCTTTCTTT,CSVGGQGAEAFF
TRBV18,TRBJ2-5,.,.,TGTGCCAGCTCAGGAAGCCAAGAGACCCAGTACTTC,CASSGSQETQYF
TRBV11-1,TRBJ2-3,TRBD2,many,TGTGCCAGCAGCTTTGGGACTAGCGACGGCACAGATACGCAGTATTTT,CASSFGTSDGTDTQYF
TRBV20-1,TRBJ1-1,.,.,TGCAGTGCTAGAGGGGCTTTTGAAGCTTTCTTT,CSARGAFEAFF
TRBV3-1,TRBJ2-7,TRBD2,.,TGTGCCAGCAGTCCCGACCCGACTAGCGCAAGCTACGAGCAGTACTTC,CASSPDPTSASYEQYF
TRBV2,TRBJ2-2,.,.,TGTGCCAGCACCCCCGTACGGGCGAACACCGGGGAGCTGTTTTTT,CASTPVRANTGELFF
TRBV6-5,TRBJ2-3,TRBD2,.,TGTGCCAGCAGTTACGGGGCGGGGGGGCCCAGCTTCACAGATACGCAGTATTTT,CASSYGAGGPSFTDTQYF
TRBV18,TRBJ1-1,.,medium-sized,TGTGCCAGCTTGGGACAACCTGACACTGAAGCTTTCTTT,CASLGQPDTEAFF
TRBV5-5,TRBJ2-7,.,medium-sized,TGTGCCAGCAGCTTGGTGGGACGATCCTACGAGCAGTACTTC,CASSLVGRSYEQYF
TRBV10-3,TRBJ1-1,.,medium-sized,TGTGCCATCAGTGTGGAGGGGGGCCTTGCCGAAGCTTTCTTT,CAISVEGGLAEAFF
TRBV18,TRBJ2-3,TRBD2,medium-sized,TGTGCCAGCTCTCTGACTAGCGGCACAGATACGCAGTATTTT,CASSLTSGTDTQYF
TRBV29-1,TRBJ2-2,TRBD1,large,TGCAGCGTTGTACTTGGGACAGGGACGAACACCGGGGAGCTGTTTTTT,CSVVLGTGTNTGELFF
TRBV9,TRBJ2-1,.,few,TGTGCCAGCAGCGAAGCCCGGGGAAATGAGCAGTTCTTC,CASSEARGNEQFF
TRBV19,TRBJ2-2,TRBD1,medium-sized,TGTGCCAGTAGTATAGGAAGGACAGGGACCGGGGAGCTGTTTTTT,CASSIGRTGTGELFF